These 2 T cell receptor beta chains were all obtained from the same sample, sequenced in a study of blood T cell repertoires in COVID-19. The table came from immunoSEQ multiplex PCR; TCRdb's copy has only in-frame clones and leaves some out. This table has 200,000 to 250,000 clones, around nine tenths appearing once. The sequenced sample consisted of peripheral blood. The receptor source for this set is a woman in her seventies with active or convalescent COVID-19.

The chain uses TRBV24-1 and TRBJ2-3; D is undetermined. CDR1 is KGHDR, CDR2 SFDVKD, per germline. The CDR3 is 14 amino acids. V dropped 7 bases and J dropped 4 bases, with 14 bases sitting between them. This CDR3 is CATRGYGSADTQYF. CDR3 sequence (DNA): TGTGCCACCAGGGGCTATGGGTCGGCAGATACGCAGTATTTT.

CDR3 coding DNA: TGTGCCAGCAGCGGGGGGGCGAGAGGGTCAGAGACCCAGTACTTC. This codes for CASSGGARGSETQYF. This chain links TRBV5-5 with TRBJ2-5, with a tentative D call TRBD2 (7 bases). Per the germline V gene, CDR1 is SGHKS and CDR2 is YYEKEE (reference sequence). V lost 4 bases, J lost 4 bases, and 17 bases lay in between. CDR3 length: 15 amino acids.